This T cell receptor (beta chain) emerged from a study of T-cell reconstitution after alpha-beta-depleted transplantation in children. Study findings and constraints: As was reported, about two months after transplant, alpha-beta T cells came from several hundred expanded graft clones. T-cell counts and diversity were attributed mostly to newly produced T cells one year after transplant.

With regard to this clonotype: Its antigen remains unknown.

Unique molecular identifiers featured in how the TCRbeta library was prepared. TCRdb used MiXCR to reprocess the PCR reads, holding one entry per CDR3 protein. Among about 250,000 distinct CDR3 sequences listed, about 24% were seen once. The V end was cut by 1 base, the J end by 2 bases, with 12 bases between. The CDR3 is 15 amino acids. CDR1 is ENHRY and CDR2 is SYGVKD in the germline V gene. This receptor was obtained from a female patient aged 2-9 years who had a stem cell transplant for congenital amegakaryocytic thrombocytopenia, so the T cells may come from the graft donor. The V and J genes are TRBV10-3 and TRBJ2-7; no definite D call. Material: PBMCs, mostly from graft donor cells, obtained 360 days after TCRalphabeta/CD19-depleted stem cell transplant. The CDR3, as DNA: TGTGCCATCAGTGAGTTTTACCGGCCTCCCTACGAGCAGTACTTC. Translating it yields CAISEFYRPPYEQYF.